A single T cell receptor (beta chain) is shown here with its context. One end of the junction fails to match germline, which may point to a read error. This entry belongs to a study of tumor and adjacent non-tumor tissue in lung cancer. The overall study: Histology: about a dozen adenocarcinoma, 2 squamous cell carcinoma, 1 small cell lung cancer.

The library came from three nested PCR rounds adapted from ARM-PCR protocols. TCRdb re-called the multiplex PCR reads through MiXCR, storing one row per CDR3 protein. The profile shows 40,000 to 60,000 distinct CDR3 sequences, less than 70% of them singletons. The germline V gene has CDR1 MDHEN and CDR2 SYDVKM. The CDR3 is made up of 16 amino acids. This sample's RNA came from whole unsorted tissue. More than 3 cm separated this lung sample from the edge of the tumor. The source material was distant non-tumor lung tissue. This chain uses TRBV28 with TRBJ1-1; 7 bases are shared with TRBD1. This clonotype was obtained from a woman in her seventies with non-small cell lung cancer. CDR3: CASNRPTGTSHTEAFF. The DNA of the CDR3 is TGCGCCAGCAACCGACCGACAGGGACGTCTCACACTGAAGCTTTCTTT. Based on the CDR3 plus reference TRBV28 and TRBJ1-1, the full variable domain is DVKVTQSSRYLVKRTGEKVFLECVQDMDHENMFWYRQDPGLGLRLIYFSYDVKMKEKGDIPEGYSVSREKKERFSLILESASTNQTSMYLCASNRPTGTSHTEAFFGQGTRLTVV.